The sequence of this T cell receptor beta chain was determined in a study of blood T cell repertoires in COVID-19 (dated by TCRdb to the early 2020s). Study-level background: Samples covering the acute and convalescent phases of COVID-19 were provided by collaborators in the United States, Italy and Spain. The material from the prospective study consisted of cDNA or gDNA derived from T cells, B-cell-depleted T cells, or PBMCs. Deeply sampled blood TCRbeta repertoires from subjects exposed to, actively infected with, or recovered from COVID-19 were included in the dataset. A freely available public database, intended as a resource for researchers studying the immune response to SARS-CoV-2, is where the repertoires were released. The samples were drawn from two sources: the first 160 participants of the ongoing ImmuneRACE study, and 1,254 subjects contributed by 6 global collaborators. Sample metadata almost always included a de-identified subject ID, COVID-19 status, age in years and sex. Where available, HLA class I and class II types were taken from metadata supplied by the sample provider and were not determined by assay-based typing. The full study reports these points: The quantity of clinical and demographic metadata differed by source and by participant and was supplied without curation.

This clone was observed once. Its binding antigen is unknown. Per-base qualities were not stored, and no clone one base away is much larger. Whole blood was collected in K2EDTA tubes by collaborating institutions according to the institutions' own protocols. For TCRbeta analysis, collaborator samples were shipped as frozen whole blood, as isolated PBMCs, or as DNA extracted from either sample type. TCRbeta CDR3 regions were amplified from genomic DNA using the immunoSEQ Assay, a bias-controlled multiplex PCR. As for the authors' bioinformatics: Nucleated cell counts per sample were estimated from amplification of reference gene primers within the assay. Sequence reads were collapsed and filtered to measure the absolute abundance of every unique TCRbeta CDR3 rearrangement. For each sample, productive Simpson clonality was calculated by taking the square root of Simpson's diversity index across productive rearrangements. This immuneACCESS table, as held by TCRdb, lists in-frame sequences with V and J called but not all clones. Of the missing ones, under half trace to an unresolved V gene in checked studies; the others have no known cause. That table gives V, J and clone size, and the DNA gave D and trimming. The sample table shows approximately 220,000 clones, and about nine tenths are seen once. The ten largest clones represent around 2.2% of the sample.

At the junction V is shortened by 4 bases and J by 10 bases, with 8 bases in between. The CDR3 goes from the cysteine to the phenylalanine over 11 residues. Only CDR3 DNA is held: 33 bases, read in frame from base 1. CDR1 is given as MNHEY and CDR2 as SVGEGT, both from the germline V gene. The sequence is built from TRBV6-2 or TRBV6-3 and TRBJ2-1; no D segment can be confidently identified. The clonotype comes from a woman in her forties or fifties with acute or convalescent COVID-19. Sequencing input: peripheral blood. The nucleotide sequence reads TGTGCCAGCAGTTTAGTGGGCGAGCAGTTCTTC. Protein translation: CASSLVGEQFF.